This TCR beta chain comes out of a study of identical twins. This clonotype has more than one count but fewer than ten. TCRdb reanalysed the 5' RACE reads using MiXCR and keeps one entry per CDR3 protein. The repertoire holds 250,000 to 300,000 distinct CDR3 sequences, about 8.3% seen once, with less than 4% in the top ten. V lost 5 bases, J lost 1 base, and 17 bases lay in between. Per germline, CDR1 SGHTA and CDR2 FQGNSA. This CDR3 region has 16 residues. These data were likewise used in another study, on yellow fever vaccine responses in identical twins.

This clonotype originated in a woman under 30 in good health. This rearrangement joins TRBV7-2 to TRBJ1-2; D gene ambiguous. Material for sequencing was CD8+ T cells sorted from blood. Here the CDR3 reads CASSPPQLPVNYGYTF. Here the CDR3 DNA reads TGTGCCAGCAGCCCACCACAGCTCCCGGTTAACTATGGCTACACCTTC.